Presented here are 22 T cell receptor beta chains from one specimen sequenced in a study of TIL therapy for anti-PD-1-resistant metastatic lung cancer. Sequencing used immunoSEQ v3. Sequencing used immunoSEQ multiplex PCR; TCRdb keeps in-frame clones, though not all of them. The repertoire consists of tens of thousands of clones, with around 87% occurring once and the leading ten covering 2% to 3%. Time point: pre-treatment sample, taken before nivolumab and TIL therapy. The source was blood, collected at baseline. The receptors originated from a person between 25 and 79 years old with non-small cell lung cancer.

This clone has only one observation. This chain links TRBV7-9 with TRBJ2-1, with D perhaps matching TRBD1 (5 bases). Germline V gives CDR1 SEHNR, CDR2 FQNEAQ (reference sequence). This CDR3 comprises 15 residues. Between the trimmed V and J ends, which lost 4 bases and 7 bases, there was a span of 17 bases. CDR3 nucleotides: TGTGCCAGCAGCTCCCAGGACACGAGTGGGAATGAGCAGTTCTTC. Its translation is CASSSQDTSGNEQFF.

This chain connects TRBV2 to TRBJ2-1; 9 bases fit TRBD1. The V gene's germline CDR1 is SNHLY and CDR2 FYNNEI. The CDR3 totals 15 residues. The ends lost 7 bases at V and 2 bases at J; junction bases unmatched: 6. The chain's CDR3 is CASIPGQGAYNEQFF. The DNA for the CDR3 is TGTGCCAGCATACCGGGACAGGGTGCCTACAATGAGCAGTTCTTC.

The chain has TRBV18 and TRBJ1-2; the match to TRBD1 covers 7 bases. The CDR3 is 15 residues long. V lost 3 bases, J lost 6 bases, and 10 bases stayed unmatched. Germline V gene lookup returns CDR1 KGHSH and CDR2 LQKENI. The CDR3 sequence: CASSPSRQGSDGYTF. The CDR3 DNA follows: TGTGCCAGCTCACCTTCCCGACAGGGCAGCGATGGCTACACCTTC.

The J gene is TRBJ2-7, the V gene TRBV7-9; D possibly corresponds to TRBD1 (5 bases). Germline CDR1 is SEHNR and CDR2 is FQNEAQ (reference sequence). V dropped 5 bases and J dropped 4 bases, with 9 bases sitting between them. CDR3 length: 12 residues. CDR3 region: CASSAAGYEQYF. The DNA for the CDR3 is TGTGCCAGCAGCGCCGCAGGGTACGAGCAGTACTTC.

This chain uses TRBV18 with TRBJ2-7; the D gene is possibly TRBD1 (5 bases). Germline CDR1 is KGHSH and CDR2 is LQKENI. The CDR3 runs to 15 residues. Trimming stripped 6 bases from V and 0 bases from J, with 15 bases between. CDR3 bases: TGTGCCAGCTCCCCGACACAGGTTGGCTCCTACGAGCAGTACTTC. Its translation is CASSPTQVGSYEQYF.

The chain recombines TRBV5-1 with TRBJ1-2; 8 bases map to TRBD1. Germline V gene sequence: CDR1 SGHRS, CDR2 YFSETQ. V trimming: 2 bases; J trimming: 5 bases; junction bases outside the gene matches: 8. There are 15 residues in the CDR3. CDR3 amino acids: CASSFLQGAGYGYTF. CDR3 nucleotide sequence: TGCGCCAGCAGCTTTCTGCAGGGGGCAGGGTATGGCTACACCTTC.

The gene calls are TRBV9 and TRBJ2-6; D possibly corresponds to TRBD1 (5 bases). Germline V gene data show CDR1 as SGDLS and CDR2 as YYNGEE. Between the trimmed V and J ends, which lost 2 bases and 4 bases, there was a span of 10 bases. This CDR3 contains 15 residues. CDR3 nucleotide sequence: TGTGCCAGCAGCGTCAAGGGGCAAGGGGCCAACGTCCTGACTTTC. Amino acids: CASSVKGQGANVLTF.

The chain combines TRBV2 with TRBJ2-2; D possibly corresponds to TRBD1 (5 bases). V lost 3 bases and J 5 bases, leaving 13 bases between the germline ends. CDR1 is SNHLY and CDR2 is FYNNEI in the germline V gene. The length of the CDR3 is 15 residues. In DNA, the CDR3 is TGTGCCAGCAGTGACAGGGAAAAAGGGACCGGGGAGCTGTTTTTT. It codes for CASSDREKGTGELFF.

The CDR3 loop reads CASAWGAAQGYTF. In nucleotides, the CDR3 is TGTGCCAGCGCCTGGGGGGCGGCCCAGGGCTACACCTTC. V is TRBV28 and J is TRBJ1-2; D might be TRBD1 (6 bases). From germline, CDR1 is MDHEN and CDR2 SYDVKM. The length of the CDR3 is 13 residues. Between the trimmed V and J ends, which lost 8 bases and 8 bases, there was a span of 18 bases.

CDR3: CASSLGGVGDTQYF. CDR3 nucleotides: TGCGCCAGCAGCTTGGGAGGGGTGGGAGATACGCAGTATTTT. The chain combines TRBV5-1 with TRBJ2-3; either TRBD1 or TRBD2 may supply D (5 bases each). The CDR3 has 14 amino acids. Germline-derived CDR1 and CDR2 are SGHRS and YFSETQ. Deletions cut 0 bases from V and 5 bases from J, with 10 bases between.

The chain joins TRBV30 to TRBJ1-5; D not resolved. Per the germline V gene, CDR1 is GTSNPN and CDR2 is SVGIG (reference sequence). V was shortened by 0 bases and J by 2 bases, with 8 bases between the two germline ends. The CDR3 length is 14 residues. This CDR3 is CAWSVVAGNQPQHF. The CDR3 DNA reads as TGTGCCTGGAGTGTGGTTGCCGGCAATCAGCCCCAGCATTTT.

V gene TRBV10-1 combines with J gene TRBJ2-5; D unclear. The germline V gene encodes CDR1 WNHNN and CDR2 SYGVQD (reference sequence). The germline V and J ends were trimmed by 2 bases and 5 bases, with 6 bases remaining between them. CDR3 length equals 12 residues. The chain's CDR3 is CASSEGSETQYF. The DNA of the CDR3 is TGCGCCAGCAGTGAGGGATCGGAGACCCAGTACTTC.

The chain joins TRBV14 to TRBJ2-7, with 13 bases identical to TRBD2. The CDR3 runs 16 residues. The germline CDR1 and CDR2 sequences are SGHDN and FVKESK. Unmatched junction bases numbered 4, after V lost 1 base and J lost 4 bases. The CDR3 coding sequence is TGTGCCAGCAGCCAAGTTGGGACTAGCGGGGATTACGAGCAGTACTTC. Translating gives CASSQVGTSGDYEQYF.

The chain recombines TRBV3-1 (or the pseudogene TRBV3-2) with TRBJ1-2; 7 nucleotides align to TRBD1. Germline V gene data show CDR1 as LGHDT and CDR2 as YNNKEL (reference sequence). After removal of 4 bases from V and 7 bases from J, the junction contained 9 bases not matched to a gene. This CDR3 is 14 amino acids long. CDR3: CASSPSDRVRGYTF. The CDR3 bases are TGTGCCAGCAGCCCCTCAGACAGGGTACGTGGCTACACCTTC.

CDR3: CASSFMSGVGEQYF. The CDR3 bases are TGTGCCAGCAGTTTTATGTCAGGGGTGGGGGAGCAGTACTTC. The gene calls are TRBV28 and TRBJ2-7; D is possibly TRBD1 (6 bases). CDR1 MDHEN and CDR2 SYDVKM come from the germline V gene. The V and J ends lost 3 bases and 7 bases respectively, with 16 bases between them. The CDR3 runs 14 residues.

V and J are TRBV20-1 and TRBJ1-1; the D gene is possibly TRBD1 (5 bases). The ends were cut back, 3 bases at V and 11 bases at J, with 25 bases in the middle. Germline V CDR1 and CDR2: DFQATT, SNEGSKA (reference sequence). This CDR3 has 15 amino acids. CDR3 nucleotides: TGCAGTGCTAGTTCTGCCGGGGCCCGACCCGGGCGGGCTTTCTTT. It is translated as CSASSAGARPGRAFF.

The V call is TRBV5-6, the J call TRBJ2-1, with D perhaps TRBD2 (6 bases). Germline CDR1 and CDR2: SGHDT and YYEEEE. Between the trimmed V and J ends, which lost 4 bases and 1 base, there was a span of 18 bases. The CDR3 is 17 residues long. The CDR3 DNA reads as TGTGCCAGCAGCAACTTACTAGCAATGAAGTCCTACAATGAGCAGTTCTTC. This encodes CASSNLLAMKSYNEQFF.

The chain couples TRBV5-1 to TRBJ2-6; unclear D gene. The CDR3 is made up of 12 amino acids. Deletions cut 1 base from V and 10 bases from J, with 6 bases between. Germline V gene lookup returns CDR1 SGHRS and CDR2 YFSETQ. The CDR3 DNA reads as TGCGCCAGCAGCTTGACATTGAACGTCCTGACTTTC. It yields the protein CASSLTLNVLTF.

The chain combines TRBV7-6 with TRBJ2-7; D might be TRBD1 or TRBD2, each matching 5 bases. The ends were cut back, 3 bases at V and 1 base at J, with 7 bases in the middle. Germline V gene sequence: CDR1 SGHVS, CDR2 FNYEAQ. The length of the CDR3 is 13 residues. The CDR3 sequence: CASSFEGSYEQYF. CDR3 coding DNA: TGTGCCAGCAGCTTTGAGGGGTCCTACGAGCAGTACTTC.

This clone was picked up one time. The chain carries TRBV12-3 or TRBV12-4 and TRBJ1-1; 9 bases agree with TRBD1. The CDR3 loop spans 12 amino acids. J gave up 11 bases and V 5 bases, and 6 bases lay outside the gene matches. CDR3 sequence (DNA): TGTGCCAGCAGTCTTAGCGGGACAGGGGCTTTCTTT. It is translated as CASSLSGTGAFF.

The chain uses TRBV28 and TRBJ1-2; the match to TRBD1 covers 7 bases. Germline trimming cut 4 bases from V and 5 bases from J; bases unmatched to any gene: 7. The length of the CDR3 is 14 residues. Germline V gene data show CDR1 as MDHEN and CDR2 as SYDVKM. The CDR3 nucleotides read TGTGCCAGCAGTTCCAGGGGGTTAGGATATGGCTACACCTTC. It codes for CASSSRGLGYGYTF.

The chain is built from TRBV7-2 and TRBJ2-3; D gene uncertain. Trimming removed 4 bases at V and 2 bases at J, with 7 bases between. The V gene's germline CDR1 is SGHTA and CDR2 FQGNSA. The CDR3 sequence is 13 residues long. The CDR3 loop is CASSWALTDTQYF. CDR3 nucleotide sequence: TGTGCCAGCAGCTGGGCCCTCACAGATACGCAGTATTTT.